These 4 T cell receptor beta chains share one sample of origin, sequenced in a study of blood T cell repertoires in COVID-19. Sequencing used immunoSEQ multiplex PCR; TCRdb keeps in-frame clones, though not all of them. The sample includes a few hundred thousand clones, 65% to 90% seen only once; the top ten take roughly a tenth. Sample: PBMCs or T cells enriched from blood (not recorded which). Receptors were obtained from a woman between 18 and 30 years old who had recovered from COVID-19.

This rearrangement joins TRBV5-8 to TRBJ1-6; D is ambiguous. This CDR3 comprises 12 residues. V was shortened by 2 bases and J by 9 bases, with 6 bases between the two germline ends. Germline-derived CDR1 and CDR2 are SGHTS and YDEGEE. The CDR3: CASSFPGSPLHF. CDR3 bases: TGTGCCAGCAGCTTCCCGGGTTCACCCCTCCACTTT. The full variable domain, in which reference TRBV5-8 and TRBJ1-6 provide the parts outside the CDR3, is EAGVTQSPTHLIKTRGQQATLRCSPISGHTSVYWYQQALGLGLQFLLWYDEGEERNRGNFPPRFSGRQFPNYSSELNVNALELEDSALYLCASSFPGSPLHFGNGTRLTVT.

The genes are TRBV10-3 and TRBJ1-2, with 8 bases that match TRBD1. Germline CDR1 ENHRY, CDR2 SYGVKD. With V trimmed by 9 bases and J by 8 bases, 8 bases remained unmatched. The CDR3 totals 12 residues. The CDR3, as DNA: TGTGCCATTACCGGACAGGGTGAAGGCTACACCTTC. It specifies CAITGQGEGYTF.

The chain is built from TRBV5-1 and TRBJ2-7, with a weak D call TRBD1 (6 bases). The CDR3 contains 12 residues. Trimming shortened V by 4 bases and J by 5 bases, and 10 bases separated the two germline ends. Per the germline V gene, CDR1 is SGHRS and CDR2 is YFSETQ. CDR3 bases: TGCGCCAGCAGCATGAGGGGGAACGAGCAGTACTTC. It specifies CASSMRGNEQYF.

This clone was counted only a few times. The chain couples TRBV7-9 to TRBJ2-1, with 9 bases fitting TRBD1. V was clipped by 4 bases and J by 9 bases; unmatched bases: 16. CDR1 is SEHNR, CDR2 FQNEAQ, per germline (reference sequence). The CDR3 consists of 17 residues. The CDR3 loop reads CASSSNSGTGRWGEQFF. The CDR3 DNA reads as TGTGCCAGCAGCTCAAACTCCGGGACAGGGAGGTGGGGTGAGCAGTTCTTC.